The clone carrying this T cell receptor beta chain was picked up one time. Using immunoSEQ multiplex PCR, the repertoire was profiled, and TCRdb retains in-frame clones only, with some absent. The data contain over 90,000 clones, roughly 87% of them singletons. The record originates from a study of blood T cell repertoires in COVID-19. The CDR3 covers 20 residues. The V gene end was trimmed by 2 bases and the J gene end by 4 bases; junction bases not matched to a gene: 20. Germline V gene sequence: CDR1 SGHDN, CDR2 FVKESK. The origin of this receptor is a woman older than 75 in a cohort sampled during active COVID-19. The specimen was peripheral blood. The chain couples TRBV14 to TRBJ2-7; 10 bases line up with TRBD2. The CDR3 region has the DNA TGTGCCAGCAGCCAACAGGAGGGGAGCGGGAGGGCCCTCTCCGTTTACGAGCAGTACTTC. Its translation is CASSQQEGSGRALSVYEQYF.